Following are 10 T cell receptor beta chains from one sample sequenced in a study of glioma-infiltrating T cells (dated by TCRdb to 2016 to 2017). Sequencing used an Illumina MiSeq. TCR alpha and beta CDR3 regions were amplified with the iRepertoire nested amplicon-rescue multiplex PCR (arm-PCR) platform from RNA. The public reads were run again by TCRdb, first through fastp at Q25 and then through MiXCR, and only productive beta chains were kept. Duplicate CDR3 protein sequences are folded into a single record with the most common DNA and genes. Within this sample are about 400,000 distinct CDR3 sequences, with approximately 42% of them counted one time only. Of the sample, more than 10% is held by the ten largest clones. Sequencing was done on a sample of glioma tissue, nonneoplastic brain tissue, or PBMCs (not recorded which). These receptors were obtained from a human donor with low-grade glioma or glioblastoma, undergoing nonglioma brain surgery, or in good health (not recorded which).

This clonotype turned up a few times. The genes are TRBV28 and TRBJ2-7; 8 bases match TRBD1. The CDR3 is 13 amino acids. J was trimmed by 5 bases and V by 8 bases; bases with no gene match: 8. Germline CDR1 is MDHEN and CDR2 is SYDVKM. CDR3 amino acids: CASRHRGSNEQYF. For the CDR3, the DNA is TGTGCCAGCCGTCACAGGGGGTCCAACGAGCAGTACTTC.

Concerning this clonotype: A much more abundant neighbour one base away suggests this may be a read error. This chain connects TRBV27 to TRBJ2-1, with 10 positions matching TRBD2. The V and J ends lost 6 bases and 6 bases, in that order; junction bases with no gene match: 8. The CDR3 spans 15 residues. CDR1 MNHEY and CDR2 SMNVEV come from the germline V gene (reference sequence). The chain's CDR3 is CASSPWTSGANEQFF. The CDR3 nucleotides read TGTGCCAGCAGCCCCTGGACTAGCGGAGCCAATGAGCAGTTCTTC.

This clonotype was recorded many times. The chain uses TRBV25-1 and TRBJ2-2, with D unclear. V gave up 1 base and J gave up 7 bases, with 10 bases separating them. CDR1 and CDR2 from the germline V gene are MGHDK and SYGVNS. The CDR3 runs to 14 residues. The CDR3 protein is CASSESRRNGELFF. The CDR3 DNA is TGTGCCAGCAGTGAATCCAGACGGAACGGGGAGCTGTTTTTT.

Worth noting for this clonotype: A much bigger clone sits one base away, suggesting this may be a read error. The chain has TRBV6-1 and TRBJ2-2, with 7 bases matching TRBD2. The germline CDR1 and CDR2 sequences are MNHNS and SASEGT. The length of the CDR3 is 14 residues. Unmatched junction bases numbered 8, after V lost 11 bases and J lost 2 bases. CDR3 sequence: CAYGRGRNTGELFF. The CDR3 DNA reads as TGTGCCTACGGACGCGGGAGAAACACCGGGGAGCTGTTTTTT.

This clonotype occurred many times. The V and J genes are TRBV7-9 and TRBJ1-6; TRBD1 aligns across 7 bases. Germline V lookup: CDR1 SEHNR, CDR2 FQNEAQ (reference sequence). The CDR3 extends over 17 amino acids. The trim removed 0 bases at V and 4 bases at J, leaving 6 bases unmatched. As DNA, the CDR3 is TGTGCCAGCAGCTTAGCGGGATGGGGACAGTATAATTCACCCCTCCACTTT. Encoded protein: CASSLAGWGQYNSPLHF.

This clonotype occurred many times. The CDR3 sequence: CASSFTAGRNYGYTF. The CDR3 DNA follows: TGTGCCAGCAGTTTTACGGCGGGACGCAACTATGGCTACACCTTC. This chain uses TRBV27 with TRBJ1-2; a possible D gene is TRBD1 (5 bases). Germline V lookup: CDR1 MNHEY, CDR2 SMNVEV (reference sequence). V lost 3 bases to trimming and J lost 2 bases, with 13 bases between them. The CDR3 extends over 15 amino acids.

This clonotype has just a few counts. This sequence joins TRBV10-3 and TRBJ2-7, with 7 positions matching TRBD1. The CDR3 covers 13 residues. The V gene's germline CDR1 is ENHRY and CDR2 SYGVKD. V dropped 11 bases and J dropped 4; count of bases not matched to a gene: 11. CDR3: CAASGTETYEQYF. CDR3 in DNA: TGTGCCGCTTCCGGGACAGAGACTTACGAGCAGTACTTC.

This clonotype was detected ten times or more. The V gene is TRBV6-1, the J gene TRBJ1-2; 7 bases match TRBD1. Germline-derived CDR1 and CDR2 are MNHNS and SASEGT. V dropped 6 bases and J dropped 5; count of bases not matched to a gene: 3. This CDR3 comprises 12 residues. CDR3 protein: CASSQTGYGYTF. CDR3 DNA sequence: TGTGCCAGCAGCCAGACAGGGTATGGCTACACCTTC.

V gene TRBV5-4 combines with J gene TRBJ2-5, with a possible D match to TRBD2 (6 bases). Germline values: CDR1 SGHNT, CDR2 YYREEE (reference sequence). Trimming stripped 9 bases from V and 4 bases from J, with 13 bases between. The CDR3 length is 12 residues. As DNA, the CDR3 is TGTGCCACCGCTAGCGAGCCAGAGACCCAGTACTTC. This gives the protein CATASEPETQYF.

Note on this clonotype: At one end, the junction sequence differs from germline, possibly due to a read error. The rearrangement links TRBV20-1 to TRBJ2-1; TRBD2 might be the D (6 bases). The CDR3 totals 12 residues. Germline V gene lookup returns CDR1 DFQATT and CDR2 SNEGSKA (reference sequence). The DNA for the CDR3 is TGCAGTGCTAGAAACCGGGACTCCGAGCAGCTCTTC. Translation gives CSARNRDSEQLF.